The present T cell receptor beta chain was sequenced within a study of T cell changes during pregnancy in multiple sclerosis. This CDR3 has 17 amino acids. CDR1 is SGHDT and CDR2 is YYEEEE in the germline V gene. V gave up 0 bases and J gave up 4 bases; unmatched junction bases: 8. Data came from immunoSEQ multiplex PCR; TCRdb stores just in-frame clones and leaves some out. The sample has 95,000 to 100,000 clones; around 92% are singletons. This sequence joins TRBV5-6 and TRBJ2-5; 11 bases match TRBD2. This clonotype originated in a female donor with multiple sclerosis, enrolled in a pregnancy study. The sample here was peripheral blood, taken in the second trimester of pregnancy. The CDR3 protein is CASSLGLAGLVGETQYF. The CDR3 DNA reads TGTGCCAGCAGCTTGGGACTAGCGGGATTAGTGGGAGAGACCCAGTACTTC.